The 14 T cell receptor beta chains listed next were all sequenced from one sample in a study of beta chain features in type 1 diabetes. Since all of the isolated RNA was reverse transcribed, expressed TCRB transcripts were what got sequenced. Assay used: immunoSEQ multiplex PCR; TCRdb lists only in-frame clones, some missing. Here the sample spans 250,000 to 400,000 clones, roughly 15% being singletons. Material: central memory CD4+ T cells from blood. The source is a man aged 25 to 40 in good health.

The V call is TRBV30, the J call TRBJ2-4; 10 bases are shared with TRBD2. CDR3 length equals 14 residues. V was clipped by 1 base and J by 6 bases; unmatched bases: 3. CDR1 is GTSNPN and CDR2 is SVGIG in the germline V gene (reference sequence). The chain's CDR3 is CAWSGTSGSNIQYF. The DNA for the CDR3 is TGTGCCTGGAGTGGGACTAGCGGATCAAACATTCAGTACTTC. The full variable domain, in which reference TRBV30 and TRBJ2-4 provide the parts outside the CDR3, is SQTIHQWPATLVQPVGSPLSLECTVEGTSNPNLYWYRQAAGRGLQLLFYSVGIGQISSEVPQNLSASRPQDRQFILSSKKLLLSDSGFYLCAWSGTSGSNIQYFGAGTRLSVL.

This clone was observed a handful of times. CDR3 nucleotide sequence: TGTGCCAGTATAGGAGCGGACATTAACACTGAAGCTTTCTTT. This sequence encodes CASIGADINTEAFF. V and J are TRBV19 and TRBJ1-1; D perhaps matches TRBD1 (5 bases). With 7 bases removed from V and 2 bases from J, the gap between germline ends came to 14 bases. Germline V lookup: CDR1 LNHDA, CDR2 SQIVND (reference sequence). The CDR3 runs 14 residues.

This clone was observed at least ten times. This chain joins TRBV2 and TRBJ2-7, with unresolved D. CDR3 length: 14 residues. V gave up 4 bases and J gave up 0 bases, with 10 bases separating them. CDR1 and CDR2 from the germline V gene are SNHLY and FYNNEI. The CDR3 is CASSVLDRSYEQYF. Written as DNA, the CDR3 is TGTGCCAGCAGTGTTTTGGACCGCTCCTACGAGCAGTACTTC.

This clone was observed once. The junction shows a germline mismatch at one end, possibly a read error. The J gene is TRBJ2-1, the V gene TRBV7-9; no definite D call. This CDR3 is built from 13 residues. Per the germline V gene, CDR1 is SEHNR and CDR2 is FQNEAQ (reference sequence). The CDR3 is CASSQERYNGQFF. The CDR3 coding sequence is TGCGCCAGCAGCCAAGAGAGGTACAATGGGCAGTTCTTC.

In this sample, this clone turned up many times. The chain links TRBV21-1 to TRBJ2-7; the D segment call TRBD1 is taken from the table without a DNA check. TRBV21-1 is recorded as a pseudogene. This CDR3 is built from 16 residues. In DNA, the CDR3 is TGTGCCAGCAGCTTTAAGCGGGACAGGGTTTCCTACGAGCAGTACGTC. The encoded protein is CASSFKRDRVSYEQYV.

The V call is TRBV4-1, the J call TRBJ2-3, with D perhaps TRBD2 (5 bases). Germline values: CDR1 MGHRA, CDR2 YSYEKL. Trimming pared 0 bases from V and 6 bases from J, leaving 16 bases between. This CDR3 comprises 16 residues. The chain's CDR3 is CASSQDQRLAWDTQYF. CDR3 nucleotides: TGCGCCAGCAGCCAAGATCAAAGGCTAGCATGGGATACGCAGTATTTT.

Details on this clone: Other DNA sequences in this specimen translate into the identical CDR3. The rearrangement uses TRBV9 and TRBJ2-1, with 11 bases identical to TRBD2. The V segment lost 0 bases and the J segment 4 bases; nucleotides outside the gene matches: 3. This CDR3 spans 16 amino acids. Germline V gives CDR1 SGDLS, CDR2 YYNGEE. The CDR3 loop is CASSVEGTSGYNEQFF. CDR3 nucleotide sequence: TGTGCCAGCAGCGTAGAGGGGACTAGCGGATACAATGAGCAGTTCTTC. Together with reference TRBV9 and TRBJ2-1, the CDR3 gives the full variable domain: DSGVTQTPKHLITATGQRVTLRCSPRSGDLSVYWYQQSLDQGLQFLIQYYNGEERAKGNILERFSAQQFPDLHSELNLSSLELGDSALYFCASSVEGTSGYNEQFFGPGTRLTVL.

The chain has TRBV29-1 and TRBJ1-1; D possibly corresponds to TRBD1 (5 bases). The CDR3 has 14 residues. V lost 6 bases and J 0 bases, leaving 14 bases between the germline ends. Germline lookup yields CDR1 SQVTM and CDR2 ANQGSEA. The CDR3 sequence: CSVHGAAMNTEAFF. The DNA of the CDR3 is TGCAGCGTCCACGGGGCAGCCATGAACACTGAAGCTTTCTTT.

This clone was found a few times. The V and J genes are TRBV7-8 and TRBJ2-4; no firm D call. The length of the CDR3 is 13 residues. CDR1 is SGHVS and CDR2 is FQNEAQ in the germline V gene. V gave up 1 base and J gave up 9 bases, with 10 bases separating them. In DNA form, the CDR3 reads TGTGCCAGCAGCTTAGAAGCTGCCGCCATTCAGTACTTC. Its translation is CASSLEAAAIQYF.

CDR3: CASSSQGEYGYTF. CDR3 sequence (DNA): TGCGCCAGCAGCTCGCAGGGCGAATATGGCTACACCTTC. The chain couples TRBV5-1 to TRBJ1-2, with a weak D call TRBD1 (5 bases). CDR1 is SGHRS, CDR2 YFSETQ, per germline. Trimming left V 3 bases short and J 5 bases short, with 11 bases between. The CDR3 has 13 residues.

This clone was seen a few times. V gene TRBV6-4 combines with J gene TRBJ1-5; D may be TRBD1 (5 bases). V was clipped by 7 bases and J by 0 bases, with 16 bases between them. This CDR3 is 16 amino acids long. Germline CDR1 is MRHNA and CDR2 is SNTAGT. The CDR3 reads CASNGTSVHSNQPQHF. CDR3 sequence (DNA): TGTGCCAGCAACGGGACCTCAGTGCATAGCAATCAGCCCCAGCATTTT.

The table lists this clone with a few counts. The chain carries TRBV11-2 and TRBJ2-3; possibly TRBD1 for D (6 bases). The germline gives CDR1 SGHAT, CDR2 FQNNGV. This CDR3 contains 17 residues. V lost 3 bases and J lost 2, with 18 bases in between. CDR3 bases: TGTGCCAGCAGCTTCCGAACAACAGGGAATCCCACAGATACGCAGTATTTT. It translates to CASSFRTTGNPTDTQYF.

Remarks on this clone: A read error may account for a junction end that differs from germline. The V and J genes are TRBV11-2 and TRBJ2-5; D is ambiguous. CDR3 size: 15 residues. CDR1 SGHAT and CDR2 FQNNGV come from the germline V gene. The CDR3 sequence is CASSLGRLVQETQYF. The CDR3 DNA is TGTGCCAGCAGTTTAGGTCGACTGGTGCAAGAGACCCAGTACTTC.

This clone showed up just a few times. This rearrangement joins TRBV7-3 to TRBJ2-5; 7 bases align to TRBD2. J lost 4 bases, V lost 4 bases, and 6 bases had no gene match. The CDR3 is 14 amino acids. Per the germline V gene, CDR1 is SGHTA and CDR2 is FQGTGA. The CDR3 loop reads CASSSTTSTETQYF. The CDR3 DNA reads TGTGCCAGCAGCTCTACGACTAGCACAGAGACCCAGTACTTC.